The source of this T cell receptor (beta chain) is a study of T cell responses to AZD1222 COVID-19 vaccine (dated by TCRdb to the early 2020s). Broadly, across the study: AZD1222 recipients given second doses at about 4 weeks or at about 12 weeks were pooled, since spike-specific TCR depth and breadth were not found to differ between the two schedules. A total of roughly 240 trial participants underwent TCR sequencing, of whom 200 to 220 received two doses of AZD1222 and some 26 received two doses of the MenACWY control vaccine. Trial participants were enrolled into age subgroups of 18-55, 56-69 and 70-plus years, which contained roughly 150, 30 and 60 TCR-sequenced participants, respectively.

The CDR3 regions of human TCRbeta chains were analyzed by immunosequencing. Regarding the original processing steps: Repertoire TCRs were matched against a reference library of SARS-CoV-2-specific TCRs generated with the MIRA antigen-specificity platform. Breadth meant the fraction of unique TCRs that were SARS-CoV-2-associated, whereas depth meant the fraction of total T cells that were SARS-CoV-2-associated. Using the MIRA data, every spike-specific TCR was mapped to the spike region that the TCR reacted to and assigned to either a CD4 or a CD8 class. Log10-transformed breadth and depth values were compared by one-way ANOVA with Sidak's multiple comparisons tests. The clones in this table, taken by TCRdb from immuneACCESS, are in-frame only. Not every clone is retained; where verified, under half of the shortfall comes from an unresolved V gene, and the cause of the rest is unknown. Clone size and V and J calls were adopted from that table, with D and trimming inferred from the DNA. The sample table contains about 150,000 clones; only one count was recorded for 80% to 90% of them. The top ten hold approximately 8% of the sample.

As for this clone: Its binding antigen is unknown. The sample holds no much larger clone one base away, and base qualities are not on file.

The investigation overall reported the following: A significant rise in spike-specific TCR breadth and depth was observed after two AZD1222 doses relative to day 0 and relative to MenACWY recipients. Nearly half of unique spike-specific TCRs reportedly recognized epitopes outside regions mutated in the B.1.351 and B.1.1.7 variants. Because no day 14 peak-response samples were available, repertoires were characterized only after the peak T cell response. Participants were mostly white British and included more females than males, and it was suggested by the authors that clonal diversity may have been underestimated. Conclusions about previously exposed vaccinees were limited because only a handful of AZD1222 recipients were SARS-CoV-2 seropositive at baseline. The 56-69-year group was small, and its depth increase did not reach significance, likely because of low power. The whole spike protein was spanned by vaccine-associated CD4 TCRs, and dominant responses were seen in regions 160-218 and 743-854.

Taken with the paper, the label for time point translates to: baseline before first vaccination. The vaccinee samples were drawn from two UK trials, COV001 and COV002, one of which was a single-blind randomized controlled phase 2/3 trial testing AZD1222 (ChAdOx1 nCoV-19) in healthy adults. For TCRbeta chain sequencing, PBMC samples were collected from trial participants at day 0 and at day 28 after the second dose. The source was peripheral blood, collected on day 0 of AZD1222 vaccination. This TCR was recovered from an adult in good health.

The encoded CDR3 is CASSRRLAGAYEQYF. The nucleotide sequence reads TGTGCCAGCAGCCGCAGACTAGCGGGAGCTTACGAGCAGTACTTC. The chain is made from TRBV6-6 and TRBJ2-7; 12 central nucleotides agree with TRBD2. For CDR1 and CDR2, the germline V gene (reference sequence) lists MNHNY and SVGAGI. The CDR3 runs 15 residues from the cysteine to the phenylalanine. Kept here is only the CDR3 DNA, which spans 45 bases and is read in frame from base 1. V is pruned by 6 bases and J by 4 bases, leaving 7 bases of the junction without a gene match.